The 27 T cell receptor beta chains given below trace back to one sample, sequenced in a study of T-cell memory formation after mild COVID-19. MiXCR, run by TCRdb on the 5' RACE reads, gives a single entry per CDR3 protein. Altogether 150,000 to 200,000 distinct CDR3 sequences are present, about 20% being singletons, with the ten largest covering 23%. Specimen: PBMCs or a T cell subset sorted from them (not recorded which). The origin of the receptors is an adult woman who had mild COVID-19 (a few samples of this study predate the infection). Cell type and time point are not known.

CDR3 sequence reads: CASSVGASYEQYF. CDR3 sequence (DNA): TGTGCCAGCAGCGTGGGGGCCTCCTACGAGCAGTACTTC. The chain employs TRBV9 and TRBJ2-7, with D possibly matching TRBD1 (6 bases). The V gene lost 2 bases and the J gene lost 0 bases, with 6 bases spanning the gap. Germline V gene data show CDR1 as SGDLS and CDR2 as YYNGEE. The CDR3 runs to 13 residues. The full variable domain, completed using reference TRBV9 and TRBJ2-7, is DSGVTQTPKHLITATGQRVTLRCSPRSGDLSVYWYQQSLDQGLQFLIQYYNGEERAKGNILERFSAQQFPDLHSELNLSSLELGDSALYFCASSVGASYEQYFGPGTRLTVT.

J is TRBJ1-1 and V is TRBV25-1, with TRBD1 matching over 9 bases. CDR3 length: 17 amino acids. The germline V gene has CDR1 MGHDK and CDR2 SYGVNS. Germline trimming cut 4 bases from V and 5 bases from J; bases unmatched to any gene: 14. CDR3 protein: CASSGGPGTGLGTEAFF. The CDR3 coding sequence is TGTGCCAGCAGTGGGGGTCCCGGGACAGGGCTGGGGACTGAAGCTTTCTTT.

The V call is TRBV5-6, the J call TRBJ2-6; D uncertain. V lost 0 bases to trimming and J lost 0 bases, with 7 bases between them. In germline, CDR1 is SGHDT, CDR2 YYEEEE. The CDR3 runs to 16 residues. The CDR3 nucleotides read TGTGCCAGCAGCTTGGTAGCACCCTCTGGGGCCAACGTCCTGACTTTC. The encoded protein is CASSLVAPSGANVLTF.

The table lists this clonotype with many counts. V is TRBV6-5 and J is TRBJ2-3; D unclear. Germline CDR1 and CDR2: MNHEY and SVGAGI. The CDR3 runs 13 residues. V lost 2 bases and J lost 4, with 7 bases in between. Here the CDR3 reads CASSYGSADTQYF. The DNA for the CDR3 is TGTGCCAGCAGTTACGGGTCGGCAGATACGCAGTATTTT.

This clonotype was found a few times. The chain employs TRBV4-3 and TRBJ2-7, with 11 nucleotides matching TRBD2. V was pared by 1 base and J by 0 bases, with 5 bases of the junction left unmatched. Germline V gene lookup returns CDR1 LGHNA and CDR2 YSLEER. This CDR3 has 17 amino acids. The CDR3 is CASSQATSGASSYEQYF. The CDR3 coding sequence is TGCGCCAGCAGCCAAGCGACTAGCGGGGCTAGCTCCTACGAGCAGTACTTC.

This clonotype is a singleton in its sample. V gene TRBV6-6 combines with J gene TRBJ2-7, with 8 positions matching TRBD1. V gave up 6 bases and J gave up 0 bases; unmatched junction bases: 13. Germline-derived CDR1 and CDR2 are MNHNY and SVGAGI (reference sequence). The CDR3 is 17 residues long. Here the CDR3 reads CASSYTRTGRRSYEQYF. The CDR3 region has the DNA TGTGCCAGCAGCTATACCCGGACAGGGAGGCGCTCCTACGAGCAGTACTTC.

The chain carries TRBV6-4 and TRBJ2-3; 13 bases fit TRBD2. Germline V gene lookup returns CDR1 MRHNA and CDR2 SNTAGT. The CDR3 covers 16 residues. V lost 7 bases to trimming and J lost 4 bases; unmatched junction nucleotides: 8. CDR3 region: CASTLGLAGEADTQYF. Written as DNA, the CDR3 is TGTGCCAGCACCCTTGGACTAGCGGGGGAAGCAGATACGCAGTATTTT.

This clonotype has just a few counts. The CDR3 nucleotides are TGCGCCAGCAGCCTACTAGACCCGGGACTAGCGGGCGGCTACGAGCAGTACTTC. It codes for CASSLLDPGLAGGYEQYF. The gene calls are TRBV4-1 and TRBJ2-7, with TRBD2 identical over 12 bases. V shed 4 bases, J shed 3 bases, and the junction held 13 bases outside the gene matches. Germline lookup yields CDR1 MGHRA and CDR2 YSYEKL. The CDR3 loop spans 18 amino acids.

This clonotype was seen a few times. This sequence joins TRBV6-1 and TRBJ1-2; 10 bases fit TRBD1. Germline assignment: CDR1 MNHNS and CDR2 SASEGT. CDR3 length: 14 amino acids. V was pared by 2 bases and J by 7 bases, with 4 bases of the junction left unmatched. DNA for the CDR3: TGTGCCAGCAGTGAACTGACAGGGGGCGTTGGCTACACCTTC. It codes for CASSELTGGVGYTF.

This clonotype was observed a handful of times. The chain links TRBV2 to TRBJ2-1, with unresolved D. Germline CDR1 and CDR2: SNHLY and FYNNEI. CDR3 length: 15 residues. V lost 2 bases to trimming and J lost 0 bases, with 8 bases between them. The CDR3 is CASSEKSPSYNEQFF. The CDR3 DNA reads TGTGCCAGCAGTGAAAAGTCCCCCTCCTACAATGAGCAGTTCTTC.

This sequence joins TRBV24-1 and TRBJ1-5; TRBD1 matches at 7 bases. The germline CDR1 and CDR2 sequences are KGHDR and SFDVKD. V shed 6 bases, J shed 8 bases, and the junction held 9 bases outside the gene matches. The CDR3 has 14 amino acids. Here the CDR3 reads CATSSTAGGEPQHF. The DNA for the CDR3 is TGTGCCACCAGTAGCACTGCAGGGGGTGAGCCCCAGCATTTT.

The rearrangement links TRBV11-2 to TRBJ2-5; TRBD2 is a possible D gene (6 bases). The CDR3 is 15 residues long. Germline V gives CDR1 SGHAT, CDR2 FQNNGV. The V end lost 1 base, the J end lost 5 bases, and 14 bases lay between the germline ends. CDR3 in DNA: TGTGCCAGCAGCTTAGGGTTCAGAGGAGGGGAGACCCAGTACTTC. As protein: CASSLGFRGGETQYF.

CDR3: CASSPRTSGAYNEQFF. The CDR3 DNA follows: TGTGCCAGCAGCCCCCGGACTAGCGGGGCCTACAATGAGCAGTTCTTC. The gene calls are TRBV7-8 and TRBJ2-1; 12 nucleotides align to TRBD2. CDR1 and CDR2 from the germline V gene are SGHVS and FQNEAQ. V lost 5 bases, J lost 2 bases, and 4 bases stayed unmatched. The CDR3 contains 16 residues.

For this clonotype: A much larger clone lies a single base off, so this may be a read error. The CDR3 loop is CASSLIGGTTDTQYF. CDR3 in DNA: TGCGCCAGCAGCTTGATCGGGGGGACCACAGATACGCAGTATTTT. J is TRBJ2-3 and V is TRBV5-1; 7 bases match TRBD2. Germline V lookup: CDR1 SGHRS, CDR2 YFSETQ. The CDR3 is 15 residues long. J gave up 2 bases and V 1 base, and 4 bases lay outside the gene matches.

CDR3 residues: CASSLSRTPRGIQYF. CDR3 sequence (DNA): TGCGCCAGCAGCTTATCCCGGACACCCCGCGGCATTCAGTACTTC. The chain couples TRBV5-1 to TRBJ2-4, with D possibly matching TRBD1 (5 bases). V lost 2 bases to trimming and J lost 9 bases, with 18 bases between them. The CDR3 extends over 15 amino acids. Germline CDR1 SGHRS, CDR2 YFSETQ.

The chain employs TRBV5-1 and TRBJ1-1; D is ambiguous. Germline V gene sequence: CDR1 SGHRS, CDR2 YFSETQ. V shed 0 bases and J shed 5 bases, with 8 bases lying between them. CDR3 length: 13 amino acids. The CDR3 protein is CASSLVSATEAFF. The CDR3 bases are TGCGCCAGCAGCTTGGTATCCGCTACTGAAGCTTTCTTT.

This clonotype has only a few counts. CDR3 sequence (DNA): TGTGCCAGCAGAACGACAGAGAACTATGGCTACACCTTC. Translated: CASRTTENYGYTF. V gene TRBV6-2 or TRBV6-3 combines with J gene TRBJ1-2, with D possibly being TRBD1 (5 bases). Trimming shortened V by 6 bases and J by 2 bases, and 10 bases separated the two germline ends. Germline CDR1 and CDR2: MNHEY and SVGEGT. The CDR3 runs to 13 residues.

This sequence joins TRBV12-3 or TRBV12-4 and TRBJ2-7, with 9 nucleotides matching TRBD2. The CDR3 spans 15 residues. The ends lost 5 bases at V and 3 bases at J; junction bases unmatched: 8. CDR3 residues: CASSPWTSVDYEQYF. The DNA of the CDR3 is TGTGCCAGCAGTCCGTGGACTAGCGTTGACTACGAGCAGTACTTC.

V is TRBV25-1 and J is TRBJ1-2, with D unclear. Germline V gene data show CDR1 as MGHDK and CDR2 as SYGVNS. The CDR3 has 17 amino acids. Trimming took off 1 base at V and 4 bases at J, with 19 bases between the two ends. The CDR3 DNA is TGTGCCAGCAGTGAATCCAGCGGCAGCCTCTCGGCCTATGGCTACACCTTC. This codes for CASSESSGSLSAYGYTF.

The V call is TRBV5-4, the J call TRBJ1-2; TRBD1 is a possible D gene (5 bases). Germline values: CDR1 SGHNT, CDR2 YYREEE (reference sequence). The V gene lost 4 bases and the J gene lost 5 bases, with 15 bases spanning the gap. There are 14 residues in the CDR3. The CDR3 spells CASSDTGGSYGYTF. In DNA form, the CDR3 reads TGTGCCAGCAGCGACACTGGGGGATCGTATGGCTACACCTTC. Together with reference TRBV5-4 and TRBJ1-2, the CDR3 gives the full variable domain: ETGVTQSPTHLIKTRGQQVTLRCSSQSGHNTVSWYQQALGQGPQFIFQYYREEENGRGNFPPRFSGLQFPNYSSELNVNALELDDSALYLCASSDTGGSYGYTFGSGTRLTVV.

This clonotype turned up a few times. The chain has TRBV5-6 and TRBJ2-3; TRBD2 is a possible D gene (6 bases). Germline V gene lookup returns CDR1 SGHDT and CDR2 YYEEEE. CDR3 length: 14 amino acids. Trimming cost V 2 bases and J 8 bases, with 15 bases left between them. CDR3 sequence: CASSFLTTGVTQYF. Here the CDR3 DNA reads TGTGCCAGCAGCTTTCTAACAACGGGAGTTACGCAGTATTTT.

This chain uses TRBV6-6 with TRBJ2-7; no definite D call. CDR3 length: 15 amino acids. Trimming stripped 0 bases from V and 2 bases from J, with 11 bases between. Per the germline V gene, CDR1 is MNHNY and CDR2 is SVGAGI (reference sequence). The chain's CDR3 is CASSYSPQTTYEQYF. In DNA, the CDR3 is TGTGCCAGCAGTTACTCGCCTCAGACAACCTACGAGCAGTACTTC.

The chain uses TRBV27 and TRBJ1-1, with D possibly TRBD1 on 5 matching bases. CDR1 is MNHEY and CDR2 is SMNVEV in the germline V gene (reference sequence). CDR3 size: 14 residues. With 0 bases removed from V and 4 bases from J, the gap between germline ends came to 9 bases. CDR3 protein: CASSLSGAGTEAFF. The CDR3 region has the DNA TGTGCCAGCAGTTTATCCGGGGCGGGCACTGAAGCTTTCTTT.

Here the CDR3 DNA reads TGTGCCAGCAGCCACCCCGGCAATCAGCCCCAGCATTTT. It is translated as CASSHPGNQPQHF. The chain links TRBV12-3 or TRBV12-4 to TRBJ1-5, with D unclear. V lost 6 bases and J lost 2, with 8 bases in between. The CDR3 runs to 13 residues.

V gene TRBV5-1 combines with J gene TRBJ2-3; D is perhaps TRBD2 (5 bases). Trimming took off 1 base at V and 3 bases at J, with 9 bases between the two ends. CDR3 size: 14 residues. Germline CDR1 is SGHRS and CDR2 is YFSETQ. CDR3 in amino acids: CASSLPEGTDTQYF. CDR3 coding DNA: TGCGCCAGCAGCTTGCCCGAGGGAACAGATACGCAGTATTTT.

This clonotype was observed a handful of times. The rearrangement uses TRBV6-6 and TRBJ2-1, with D tentatively TRBD1 or TRBD2 (5 bases each). CDR1 and CDR2 from the germline V gene are MNHNY and SVGAGI (reference sequence). The CDR3 totals 18 residues. V was pared by 8 bases and J by 8 bases, with 31 bases between. The CDR3 DNA follows: TGTGCCAGCTACTCCGGGACCCTCCCCTCTTTAATACAGGATGAGCAGTTCTTC. Translation: CASYSGTLPSLIQDEQFF.

The chain is built from TRBV7-8 and TRBJ2-1, with 10 bases lining up with TRBD2. Germline values: CDR1 SGHVS, CDR2 FQNEAQ. Germline trimming cut 1 base from V and 8 bases from J; bases unmatched to any gene: 5. The CDR3 extends over 15 amino acids. The CDR3 DNA sequence: TGTGCCAGCAGCTTAGAGTCTAGCGGGAGTCATGAGCAGTTCTTC. The encoded protein is CASSLESSGSHEQFF. Supplemented by reference TRBV7-8 and TRBJ2-1, the full variable domain reads GAGVSQSPRYKVAKRGQDVALRCDPISGHVSLFWYQQALGQGPEFLTYFQNEAQLDKSGLPSDRFFAERPEGSVSTLKIQRTQQEDSAVYLCASSLESSGSHEQFFGPGTRLTVL.